This T cell receptor (beta chain) is drawn from a study of cytomegalovirus exposure and HLA in healthy donors. Turning to the study itself: The 120 or so validation repertoires used the same platform as the roughly 620 first-cohort repertoires, a later analysis reported. General observations from the study: The dataset shows that most TCR sequences were rare, while some public TCRs occurred in many donors. Listed as cytomegalovirus-associated were roughly 180 TCR beta chains. In vitro testing confirmed three CMV-associated chains as specific for CMV antigens.

Comments on this clone: The antigen is unknown.

The V end lost 0 bases, the J end lost 0 bases, and 18 bases lay between the germline ends. This CDR3 has 20 amino acids. CDR1 and CDR2 (germline): SGHVS, FNYEAQ. Here immunoSEQ multiplex PCR was the method, and the copy in TCRdb shows in-frame clones only, minus some. The sample lists fewer than 250,000 clones; around 86% were seen once. This sequence joins TRBV7-6 and TRBJ2-6; D is unclear. Source material: PBMCs. The receptor's source is a woman aged 18-29 years in good health and CMV-seronegative. CDR3 region: CASSLAGYPVTDSGANVLTF. CDR3 nucleotides: TGTGCCAGCAGCTTAGCCGGGTATCCAGTCACCGACTCTGGGGCCAACGTCCTGACTTTC.